A single sample is the source of the 21 T cell receptor beta chains below, sequenced in a study of control samples from healthy donors and cancer patients. Using immunoSEQ multiplex PCR, the repertoire was profiled, and TCRdb retains in-frame clones only, with some absent. The sample shows approximately 97,000 clones, 85% to 90% of them seen only once. Sequenced sample: blood. These receptor sequences come from a man aged 25-40 years in good health.

The chain links TRBV7-2 to TRBJ2-3; 7 bases align to TRBD2. CDR3 size: 15 residues. Germline V gene lookup returns CDR1 SGHTA and CDR2 FQGNSA. V trimming: 9 bases; J trimming: 0 bases; junction bases outside the gene matches: 9. The DNA for the CDR3 is TGTGCCAGTAGCAGGGACTACCTAAGCACAGATACGCAGTATTTT. It codes for CASSRDYLSTDTQYF. Filled out from reference TRBV7-2 and TRBJ2-3, the complete variable domain reads GAGVSQSPSNKVTEKGKDVELRCDPISGHTALYWYRQSLGQGLEFLIYFQGNSAPDKSGLPSDRFSAERTGGSVSTLTIQRTQQEDSAVYLCASSRDYLSTDTQYFGPGTRLTVL.

V usage is TRBV9 and J usage is TRBJ2-5; TRBD1 agrees at 12 bases. The CDR3 is 15 amino acids. With 3 bases clipped from V and 5 bases from J, the junction kept 5 bases outside the gene matches. Germline V gene sequence: CDR1 SGDLS, CDR2 YYNGEE. CDR3 nucleotide sequence: TGTGCCAGCAGCGAACGGGACAGGGGGCCCGAGACCCAGTACTTC. This codes for CASSERDRGPETQYF.

This clone was counted once. The CDR3 nucleotides are TGTGCCAGCAGCCAATGGGGAGGGCCGGAAGAGACCCAGTACTTC. This translates into CASSQWGGPEETQYF. The chain has TRBV3-1 (or the pseudogene TRBV3-2) and TRBJ2-5; 7 bases are a match to TRBD2. J lost 3 bases, V lost 2 bases, and 6 bases had no gene match. The CDR3 is 15 amino acids. CDR1 and CDR2 from the germline V gene are LGHDT and YNNKEL (reference sequence).

V and J are TRBV6-5 and TRBJ2-3, with 11 bases matching TRBD1. The CDR3 spans 14 residues. Germline V gene data show CDR1 as MNHEY and CDR2 as SVGAGI. Trimming cost V 5 bases and J 4 bases; bases outside gene matches: 2. CDR3 sequence (DNA): TGTGCCAGCAGTAGGGACAGGGGGGCAGATACGCAGTATTTT. It is translated as CASSRDRGADTQYF.

The genes are TRBV24-1 and TRBJ2-1, with TRBD2 matching over 9 bases. The CDR3 is 16 amino acids. J gave up 0 bases and V 2 bases, and 1 base lay outside the gene matches. Germline V lookup: CDR1 KGHDR, CDR2 SFDVKD. The CDR3 loop reads CATSDSLAGSYNEQFF. The CDR3 region has the DNA TGTGCCACCAGTGATTCACTAGCGGGCTCCTACAATGAGCAGTTCTTC.

This chain joins TRBV5-5 and TRBJ1-2; D unclear. The germline V gene encodes CDR1 SGHKS and CDR2 YYEKEE (reference sequence). The CDR3 covers 16 residues. The ends were cut back, 1 base at V and 1 base at J, with 14 bases in the middle. The CDR3 DNA sequence: TGTGCCAGCAGCTTGCGAGCGGGAGGGCTTAACTATGGCTACACCTTC. Protein: CASSLRAGGLNYGYTF.

The chain carries TRBV11-2 and TRBJ1-1; no reliable D call. The CDR3 consists of 15 residues. V lost 6 bases, J lost 1 base, and 15 bases lay in between. Germline V lookup: CDR1 SGHAT, CDR2 FQNNGV. CDR3: CASRTLSDPNTEAFF. DNA of the CDR3: TGTGCCAGCAGAACTTTAAGCGACCCGAACACTGAAGCTTTCTTT.

The chain uses TRBV29-1 and TRBJ1-1, with a possible D match to TRBD1 (6 bases). Germline V gives CDR1 SQVTM, CDR2 ANQGSEA. The ends were cut back, 7 bases at V and 1 base at J, with 10 bases in the middle. The CDR3 has 12 residues. This CDR3 reads CSGGQRNTEAFF. DNA for the CDR3: TGCAGCGGTGGACAGAGGAACACTGAAGCTTTCTTT.

This chain links TRBV5-1 with TRBJ2-1; D remains unclear. The CDR3 has 14 residues. Between the trimmed V and J ends, which lost 0 bases and 5 bases, there was a span of 9 bases. Germline lookup yields CDR1 SGHRS and CDR2 YFSETQ. Here the CDR3 DNA reads TGCGCCAGCAGCTTGGAGGCTAGTAACAATGAGCAGTTCTTC. It codes for CASSLEASNNEQFF.

The genes are TRBV20-1 and TRBJ2-1; D gene unclear. The CDR3 totals 11 residues. Between the trimmed V and J ends, which lost 0 bases and 7 bases, there was a span of 4 bases. The V gene's germline CDR1 is DFQATT and CDR2 SNEGSKA (reference sequence). Here the CDR3 DNA reads TGCAGTGCTAGAGATCTGAATGAGCAGTTCTTC. Translated, it gives CSARDLNEQFF.

On this clone: This CDR3 is also generated by other DNA sequences in the sample. The chain joins TRBV19 to TRBJ2-7; TRBD2 matches at 11 bases. Unmatched junction bases numbered 1, after V lost 3 bases and J lost 0 bases. CDR1 and CDR2 (germline): LNHDA, SQIVND (reference sequence). The CDR3 length is 15 residues. CDR3 DNA sequence: TGTGCCAGTAGTATTAGCGGGAGGGCCTCCTACGAGCAGTACTTC. It translates to CASSISGRASYEQYF. The full variable domain, its missing parts supplied by reference TRBV19 and TRBJ2-7, is DGGITQSPKYLFRKEGQNVTLSCEQNLNHDAMYWYRQDPGQGLRLIYYSQIVNDFQKGDIAEGYSVSREKKESFPLTVTSAQKNPTAFYLCASSISGRASYEQYFGPGTRLTVT.

This clone was picked up one time. In nucleotides, the CDR3 is TGTGCCAGCAGCCATGAGCAGTTCTTC. Protein product: CASSHEQFF. The chain has TRBV5-8 and TRBJ2-1; D gene ambiguous. Germline V gene lookup returns CDR1 SGHTS and CDR2 YDEGEE. Trimming stripped 4 bases from V and 8 bases from J, with 1 base between. This CDR3 spans 9 amino acids. Supplemented by reference TRBV5-8 and TRBJ2-1, the full variable domain reads EAGVTQSPTHLIKTRGQQATLRCSPISGHTSVYWYQQALGLGLQFLLWYDEGEERNRGNFPPRFSGRQFPNYSSELNVNALELEDSALYLCASSHEQFFGPGTRLTVL.

The gene calls are TRBV27 and TRBJ2-2; possibly TRBD2 for D (6 bases). CDR1 is MNHEY, CDR2 SMNVEV, per germline (reference sequence). The CDR3 totals 17 residues. V was pared by 1 base and J by 2 bases, with 14 bases between. The CDR3 sequence is CASSLFGGGYNTGELFF. The CDR3 nucleotides are TGTGCCAGCAGTTTATTCGGAGGAGGGTATAACACCGGGGAGCTGTTTTTT.

This clone was found a few times. The chain is built from TRBV6-5 and TRBJ2-1; a possible D gene is TRBD1 (6 bases). This CDR3 contains 11 residues. V was clipped by 10 bases and J by 9 bases, with 13 bases between them. The germline gives CDR1 MNHEY, CDR2 SVGAGI. CDR3 loop: CAISRGVEQFF. The CDR3 DNA follows: TGTGCCATTAGCAGGGGAGTTGAGCAGTTCTTC.

The chain carries TRBV7-9 and TRBJ2-7; 7 bases line up with TRBD1. The V and J ends lost 5 bases and 0 bases, in that order; junction bases with no gene match: 10. The CDR3 runs to 16 residues. CDR1 SEHNR and CDR2 FQNEAQ come from the germline V gene (reference sequence). The CDR3 loop is CASSIITGAFSYEQYF. The DNA for the CDR3 is TGTGCCAGCAGCATTATAACAGGGGCCTTCTCCTACGAGCAGTACTTC. Full variable domain (rest looked up from reference TRBV7-9 and TRBJ2-7): DTGVSQNPRHKITKRGQNVTFRCDPISEHNRLYWYRQTLGQGPEFLTYFQNEAQLEKSRLLSDRFSAERPKGSFSTLEIQRTEQGDSAMYLCASSIITGAFSYEQYFGPGTRLTVT.

The chain recombines TRBV7-9 with TRBJ2-7; 11 positions agree with TRBD2. V lost 1 base and J lost 3; bases outside the gene matches: 2. In germline, CDR1 is SEHNR, CDR2 FQNEAQ (reference sequence). The CDR3 length is 15 residues. DNA for the CDR3: TGTGCCAGCAGCTTAGTGACTAGCGGGAACTACGAGCAGTACTTC. It codes for CASSLVTSGNYEQYF. Combining the CDR3 with reference TRBV7-9 and TRBJ2-7 gives the whole variable domain DTGVSQNPRHKITKRGQNVTFRCDPISEHNRLYWYRQTLGQGPEFLTYFQNEAQLEKSRLLSDRFSAERPKGSFSTLEIQRTEQGDSAMYLCASSLVTSGNYEQYFGPGTRLTVT.

The chain joins TRBV11-3 to TRBJ2-2; D ambiguous. CDR3 size: 12 residues. The ends were cut back, 7 bases at V and 5 bases at J, with 8 bases in the middle. Germline V gene lookup returns CDR1 SGHNT and CDR2 YENEEA. CDR3 in DNA: TGTGCCAGCAAGGGAATAACCGGGGAGCTGTTTTTT. Protein sequence: CASKGITGELFF.

This clone has just one count. The chain recombines TRBV20-1 with TRBJ1-6; unclear D gene. Germline CDR1 and CDR2: DFQATT and SNEGSKA (reference sequence). V was shortened by 3 bases and J by 12 bases, with 15 bases between the two germline ends. This CDR3 has 13 residues. The CDR3 protein is CSASGSGYQPLHF. The DNA for the CDR3 is TGCAGTGCTAGTGGGTCGGGGTATCAACCCCTCCACTTT.

This sequence joins TRBV24-1 and TRBJ2-7; D unresolved. CDR1 and CDR2 (germline): KGHDR, SFDVKD. The CDR3 length is 14 residues. Trimming pared 1 base from V and 8 bases from J, leaving 14 bases between. The CDR3 protein is CATSDFPITPKQYF. CDR3 DNA sequence: TGTGCCACCAGTGATTTTCCCATCACCCCAAAGCAGTACTTC.

The chain is built from TRBV27 and TRBJ2-7; 13 bases align to TRBD2. The CDR3 is 16 amino acids. Germline V gene data show CDR1 as MNHEY and CDR2 as SMNVEV (reference sequence). Trimming removed 3 bases from V and 7 bases from J; junction bases left unmatched: 9. The CDR3 sequence is CASSFKPETSGREQYF. CDR3 bases: TGTGCCAGCAGTTTCAAACCAGAGACTAGCGGGAGGGAGCAGTACTTC.

The rearrangement joins TRBV9 to TRBJ1-4; D gene unclear. Germline CDR1 and CDR2: SGDLS and YYNGEE. V was cut by 2 bases and J by 3 bases, with 11 bases left in between. The CDR3 covers 15 residues. The chain's CDR3 is CASSVSGQSNEKLFF. CDR3 in DNA: TGTGCCAGCAGCGTGAGCGGGCAGTCTAATGAAAAACTGTTTTTT.